This TCR beta chain comes out of a study of T cell responses to AZD1222 COVID-19 vaccine. Produced via immunoSEQ multiplex PCR; TCRdb's table is partial and in-frame only. The data hold 95,000 to 100,000 clones, with over 85% observed a single time. The source material was peripheral blood, sampled on day 0 of AZD1222 vaccination. The source is an adult in good health.

CDR3 nucleotides: TGTGCCAGCAGCCCTGGACAGGAACCCTCCGAGCAGTACTTC. It encodes CASSPGQEPSEQYF. V is TRBV5-4 and J is TRBJ2-7, with 7 bases identical to TRBD1. V lost 4 bases to trimming and J lost 6 bases; unmatched junction nucleotides: 10. CDR1 SGHNT and CDR2 YYREEE come from the germline V gene (reference sequence). This CDR3 is 14 amino acids long.